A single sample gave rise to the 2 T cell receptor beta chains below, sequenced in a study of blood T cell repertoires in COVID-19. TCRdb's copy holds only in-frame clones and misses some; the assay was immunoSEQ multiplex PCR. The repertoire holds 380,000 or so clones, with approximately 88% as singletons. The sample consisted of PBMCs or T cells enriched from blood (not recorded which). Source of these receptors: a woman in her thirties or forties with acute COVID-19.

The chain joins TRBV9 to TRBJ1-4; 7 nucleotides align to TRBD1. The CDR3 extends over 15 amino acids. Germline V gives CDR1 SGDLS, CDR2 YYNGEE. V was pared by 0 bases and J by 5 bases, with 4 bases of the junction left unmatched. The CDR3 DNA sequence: TGTGCCAGCAGCGTAGAAGGGACAGTAAATGAAAAACTGTTTTTT. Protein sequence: CASSVEGTVNEKLFF.

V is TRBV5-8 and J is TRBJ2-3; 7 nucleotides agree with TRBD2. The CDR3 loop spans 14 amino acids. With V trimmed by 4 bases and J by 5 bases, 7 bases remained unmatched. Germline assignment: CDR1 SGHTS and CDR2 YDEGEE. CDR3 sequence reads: CASSVLGGKDTQYF. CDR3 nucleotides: TGTGCCAGCAGCGTACTGGGGGGGAAAGATACGCAGTATTTT.